This TCR beta chain is from a study of molecular identifiers for immune sequencing clone quantification. Study results and limitations: Highly expanded clones may be undercounted when identical TCR molecules share barcodes. More than 97% of effector molecules, versus under 1% of naive-cell molecules, belonged to clones above 20 RNA copies.

As to this clonotype: Its antigen remains unidentified. A read error may be the cause here, since a much bigger clone is one base away.

TCRdb re-called the PCR reads with MiXCR, one entry per CDR3 protein. Of roughly 320,000 distinct CDR3 sequences listed, roughly 24% are singletons. This CDR3 is 14 amino acids long. Naive CD8 T cells were picked out by sorting for CD8+CD4-CCR7+CD45RA+. This sequence was found in a human donor in good health. Some libraries in this study had Jurkat cell RNA spiked in. Input material: naive CD8+ T cells from blood, with Jurkat cell RNA spiked in. Specified subset: FACS-sorted CD8+CD4-CCR7+CD45RA+ naive T cells. V is TRBV5-3 and J is TRBJ2-7, with D possibly being TRBD2 (6 bases). TRBV5-3 is recorded as an ORF, its role being uncertain. The CDR3 protein is CASSFRGGDHEQSF. CDR3 sequence (DNA): TGTGCCAGCAGCTTCCGGGGAGGCGACCACGAGCAGTCCTTC.